Below, 17 T cell receptor beta chains from the same sample are listed, as sequenced in a study of glioma-infiltrating T cells. TCR alpha and beta CDR3 regions were amplified from RNA using iRepertoire nested multiplex PCR. TCRdb reanalysed the multiplex PCR reads using MiXCR and keeps one entry per CDR3 protein. The sample lists fewer than 90,000 distinct CDR3 sequences; about 25% were seen once. The specimen sequenced was glioma tissue, nonneoplastic brain tissue, or PBMCs (not recorded which). The receptors derive from a human donor with low-grade glioma or glioblastoma, undergoing nonglioma brain surgery, or in good health (not recorded which).

V usage is TRBV5-4 and J usage is TRBJ2-7, with 11 bases lining up with TRBD2. The CDR3 runs to 15 residues. Germline CDR1 is SGHNT and CDR2 is YYREEE (reference sequence). Trimming took 0 bases from V and 7 from J; bases not matched to a gene: 6. The CDR3 DNA sequence: TGTGCCAGCAGCTTGGGGACTAGCGGGCCGCTTGAGCAGTACTTC. This codes for CASSLGTSGPLEQYF.

The chain uses TRBV6-5 and TRBJ1-2; D not certain. CDR1 and CDR2 (germline): MNHEY, SVGAGI. CDR3 length equals 13 residues. Trimming cost V 4 bases and J 5 bases, with 11 bases left between them. The CDR3 sequence is CASSLNQDYGYTF. The CDR3 coding sequence is TGTGCCAGCAGTTTGAACCAGGATTATGGCTACACCTTC.

In this sample, this clonotype turned up many times. The rearrangement joins TRBV6-1 to TRBJ1-3, with D maybe TRBD1 (6 bases). The CDR3 is 14 residues long. V lost 5 bases and J 0 bases, leaving 8 bases between the germline ends. The germline CDR1 and CDR2 sequences are MNHNS and SASEGT. The CDR3 protein is CASSTGYSGNTIYF. The CDR3 DNA follows: TGTGCCAGCAGTACAGGGTACTCTGGAAACACCATATATTTT.

The table lists this clonotype with a few counts. This chain links TRBV14 with TRBJ2-2, with 10 nucleotides matching TRBD2. Per the germline V gene, CDR1 is SGHDN and CDR2 is FVKESK. The junction had 2 bases not matched to a gene; V was cut back by 6 bases and J by 1 base. This CDR3 spans 15 amino acids. This CDR3 is CASRRTSGNTGELFF. As DNA, the CDR3 is TGTGCCAGCAGAAGGACTAGCGGGAACACCGGGGAGCTGTTTTTT.

This clonotype has ten or more counts. This rearrangement joins TRBV9 to TRBJ1-2, with D tentatively TRBD1 (6 bases). Germline V gene data show CDR1 as SGDLS and CDR2 as YYNGEE. Trimming removed 0 bases from V and 5 bases from J, with 11 bases in between. This CDR3 has 14 residues. The CDR3 sequence: CASSVAGEGYGYTF. CDR3 DNA: TGTGCCAGCAGCGTAGCAGGGGAAGGTTATGGCTACACCTTC.

The chain carries TRBV6-2 or TRBV6-3 and TRBJ1-6; D ambiguous. Germline V gene lookup returns CDR1 MNHEY and CDR2 SVGEGT. The CDR3 has 15 residues. The ends were cut back, 7 bases at V and 6 bases at J, with 16 bases in the middle. The CDR3 DNA reads TGTGCCAGCACCCGGGAAGCACCCGGTAATTCACCCCTCCACTTT. This encodes CASTREAPGNSPLHF.

The chain uses TRBV19 and TRBJ2-1; D might be TRBD2 (6 bases). V lost 7 bases and J lost 9, with 13 bases in between. CDR1 and CDR2 (germline): LNHDA, SQIVND (reference sequence). This CDR3 spans 12 amino acids. The CDR3 protein is CASNGLGGEQFF. The CDR3 bases are TGTGCCAGTAATGGCTTGGGAGGTGAGCAGTTCTTC.

The CDR3 nucleotides are TGTGCCAGCAGCCAAGTGGGGGTCGGGCCCACAGAAAAACTGTTTTTT. Protein product: CASSQVGVGPTEKLFF. This rearrangement joins TRBV4-2 to TRBJ1-4, with a tentative D call TRBD1 (5 bases). This CDR3 contains 16 residues. V was shortened by 1 base and J by 8 bases, with 17 bases between the two germline ends. Per germline, CDR1 LGHNA and CDR2 YNFKEQ.

This clonotype has ten or more counts. This chain links TRBV7-9 with TRBJ2-1; tentatively, D is TRBD2 (5 bases). Germline V gene data show CDR1 as SEHNR and CDR2 as FQNEAQ (reference sequence). This CDR3 spans 15 amino acids. Trimming cost V 2 bases and J 8 bases, with 16 bases left between them. CDR3 in amino acids: CASSLLGEGWDEQFF. CDR3 DNA sequence: TGTGCCAGCAGCTTACTTGGTGAGGGTTGGGATGAGCAGTTCTTC.

This clonotype was counted at least ten times. J is TRBJ2-3 and V is TRBV7-7; TRBD1 matches 10 bases. J gave up 4 bases and V 3 bases, and 1 base lay outside the gene matches. CDR1 SSHAT and CDR2 FNYEAQ come from the germline V gene (reference sequence). The CDR3 consists of 14 residues. In nucleotides, the CDR3 is TGTGCCAGCAGCTTGACAGGGGGCTCAGATACGCAGTATTTT. The encoded protein is CASSLTGGSDTQYF.

This clonotype was seen repeatedly, ten times or more. The chain joins TRBV7-9 to TRBJ2-7, with 8 bases matching TRBD1. CDR3 size: 15 residues. V lost 3 bases and J lost 3; bases outside the gene matches: 7. Per germline, CDR1 SEHNR and CDR2 FQNEAQ (reference sequence). The CDR3 DNA is TGTGCCAGCAGCTTTAGTGGGACAGGATACTACGAGCAGTACTTC. It yields the protein CASSFSGTGYYEQYF.

This chain's CDR3 is CASSFRTGGNYGYTF. CDR3 DNA: TGCGCCAGCAGCTTTCGGACAGGGGGGAACTATGGCTACACCTTC. The chain uses TRBV5-1 and TRBJ1-2, with 10 nucleotides matching TRBD1. V trimming: 2 bases; J trimming: 2 bases; junction bases outside the gene matches: 3. Per the germline V gene, CDR1 is SGHRS and CDR2 is YFSETQ. This CDR3 comprises 15 residues.

V usage is TRBV12-3 or TRBV12-4 and J usage is TRBJ1-1, with D possibly TRBD1 on 6 matching bases. The ends were cut back, 3 bases at V and 7 bases at J, with 15 bases in the middle. The CDR3 loop spans 14 amino acids. The CDR3 coding sequence is TGTGCCAGCAGTTTTACACAGGGTGACATTGAAGCTTTCTTT. Translating it yields CASSFTQGDIEAFF.

A few counts support this clonotype. The gene calls are TRBV4-2 and TRBJ1-1; TRBD1 agrees at 10 bases. V shed 0 bases, J shed 7 bases, and the junction held 14 bases outside the gene matches. The CDR3 is 18 amino acids. In germline, CDR1 is LGHNA, CDR2 YNFKEQ. The CDR3 nucleotides read TGTGCCAGCAGCCAAGACCCTCAATTAGGGACAGGGGCCCTTGAAGCTTTCTTT. This codes for CASSQDPQLGTGALEAFF.

Turning to this clonotype: With a much larger clone just one base away, this may be a read error. The chain couples TRBV7-2 to TRBJ2-3; 7 nucleotides align to TRBD2. Germline trimming cut 6 bases from V and 6 bases from J; bases unmatched to any gene: 12. The CDR3 totals 15 residues. Germline loops: CDR1 SGHTA, CDR2 FQGNSA. The CDR3 nucleotides read TGTGCCAGCAGACGTGGGGAGGCCGGGGGGGATACGCAGTATTTT. Protein sequence: CASRRGEAGGDTQYF.

As concerns this clonotype: A read error may account for a junction end that differs from germline. The chain is built from TRBV7-9 and TRBJ1-4; D unresolved. CDR1 is SEHNR, CDR2 FQNEAQ, per germline (reference sequence). The CDR3 runs 11 residues. The CDR3 loop is CASSSSEKLLF. CDR3 coding DNA: TGTGCCAGCAGCTCTTCTGAAAAACTGCTTTTT.

This clonotype was picked up many times. The V and J genes are TRBV18 and TRBJ1-1; possible D gene TRBD1, 5 bases. V lost 2 bases to trimming and J lost 1 base, with 8 bases between them. The length of the CDR3 is 14 residues. Germline V gene lookup returns CDR1 KGHSH and CDR2 LQKENI. Written as DNA, the CDR3 is TGTGCCAGCTCACCAATGGGACCGAACACTGAAGCTTTCTTT. Its translation: CASSPMGPNTEAFF.